Many counts were recorded for the clone carrying this T cell receptor beta chain. What it binds is not known. The data belong to a study of identical twins. Points from the study as a whole: Fewer insertions marked abundant cord blood beta clonotypes; young adult naive trended weakly, memory not at all. Zero-insertion analyses could be partly confounded by invariant MAIT and iNKT cells.

A universal primer site arose from template switching, and cDNA bore unique molecular identifiers. TCRdb redid the calling of the 5' RACE reads with MiXCR, one entry per CDR3 protein. The sample gives about 100,000 distinct CDR3 sequences, about 6.1% of which show up once; roughly 12% is in the top ten. The CDR3 has 14 residues. Losses at the gene ends were 0 bases for V and 12 bases for J; bases not matched to a gene: 6. Looked up from germline, CDR1 is SNHLY and CDR2 is FYNNEI. The clonotype was recovered from a woman aged 45 to 65 in good health. The chain recombines TRBV2 with TRBJ2-2, with 8 nucleotides matching TRBD1. Sequencing was performed on memory T cells sorted from blood. The chain's CDR3 is CASSEARTGMKLFF. The CDR3 DNA reads as TGTGCCAGCAGTGAAGCTCGGACAGGGATGAAGCTGTTTTTT.